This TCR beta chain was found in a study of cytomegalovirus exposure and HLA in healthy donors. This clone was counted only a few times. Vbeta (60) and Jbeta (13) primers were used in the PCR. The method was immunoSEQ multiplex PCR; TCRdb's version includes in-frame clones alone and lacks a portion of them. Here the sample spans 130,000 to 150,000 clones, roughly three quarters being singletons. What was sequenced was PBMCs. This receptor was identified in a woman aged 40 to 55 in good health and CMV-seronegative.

CDR3 residues: CASSSSGRAPETQYF. In nucleotides, the CDR3 is TGCGCCAGCAGCTCTAGCGGGAGGGCCCCAGAGACCCAGTACTTC. The genes are TRBV5-1 and TRBJ2-5; 12 bases match TRBD2. This CDR3 is 15 amino acids long. Trimming cost V 3 bases and J 4 bases; bases outside gene matches: 4. CDR1 and CDR2 (germline): SGHRS, YFSETQ.